This TCR beta chain was sequenced for a study of T-cell reconstitution after alpha-beta-depleted transplantation in children. This clonotype was observed many times. Its antigen remains unknown. The authors prepared the TCRbeta library with unique molecular identifiers. TCRdb reprocessed the PCR reads via MiXCR and lists one record per CDR3 protein. In the table there are about 290,000 distinct CDR3 sequences, just over 7.5% of which are singletons. The CDR3 is 12 amino acids. The V and J ends lost 3 bases and 7 bases respectively, with 7 bases between them. CDR1 is MDHEN, CDR2 SYDVKM, per germline. Study results and caveats: Surviving thymic progenitors and recipient T cells were the source of high TCRbeta diversity at day 60 in some patients. Diversity and T-cell counts at one year after transplant derived mostly from new T cells. Expanded graft clones, several hundred of them, were reportedly the source of alpha-beta T cells about two months after transplant.

The sample in question was peripheral blood, obtained 360 days after TCRalphabeta/CD19-depleted stem cell transplant. This receptor was taken from a female patient between 2 and 15 years old who had a stem cell transplant for Fanconi anemia, so the T cells may come from the graft donor. The V gene is TRBV28, the J gene TRBJ1-5; no clear D gene. CDR3 coding DNA: TGTGCCAGCAGTTTGGTTGGGCAGCCCCAGCATTTT. Translated: CASSLVGQPQHF.